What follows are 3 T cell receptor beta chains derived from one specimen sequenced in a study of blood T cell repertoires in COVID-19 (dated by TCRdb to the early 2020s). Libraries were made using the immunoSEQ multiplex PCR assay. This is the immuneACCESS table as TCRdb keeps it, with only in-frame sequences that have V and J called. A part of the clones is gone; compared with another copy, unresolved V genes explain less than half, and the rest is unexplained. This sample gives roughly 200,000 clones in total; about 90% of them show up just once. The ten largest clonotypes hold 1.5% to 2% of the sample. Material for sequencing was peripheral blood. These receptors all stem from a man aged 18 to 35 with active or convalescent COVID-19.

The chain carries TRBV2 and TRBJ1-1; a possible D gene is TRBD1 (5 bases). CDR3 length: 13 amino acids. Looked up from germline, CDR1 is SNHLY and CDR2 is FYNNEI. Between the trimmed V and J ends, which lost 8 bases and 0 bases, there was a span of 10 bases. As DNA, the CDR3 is TGTGCCAGCGGGGGACTGATGAACACTGAAGCTTTCTTT. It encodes CASGGLMNTEAFF.

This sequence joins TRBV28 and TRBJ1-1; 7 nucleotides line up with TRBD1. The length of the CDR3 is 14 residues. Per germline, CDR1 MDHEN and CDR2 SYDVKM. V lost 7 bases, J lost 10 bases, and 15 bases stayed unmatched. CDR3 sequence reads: CASTELDRRSGAFF. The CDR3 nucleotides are TGTGCCAGCACTGAATTGGACAGGAGATCAGGAGCTTTCTTT.

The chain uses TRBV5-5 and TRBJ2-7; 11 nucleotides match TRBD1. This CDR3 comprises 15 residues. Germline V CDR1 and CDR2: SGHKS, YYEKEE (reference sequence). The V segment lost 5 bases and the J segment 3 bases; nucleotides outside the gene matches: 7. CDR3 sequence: CASRLGDRGFYEQYF. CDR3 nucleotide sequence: TGTGCCAGCAGGCTAGGGGACAGGGGGTTCTACGAGCAGTACTTC. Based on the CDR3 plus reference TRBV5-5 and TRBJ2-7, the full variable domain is DAGVTQSPTHLIKTRGQQVTLRCSPISGHKSVSWYQQVLGQGPQFIFQYYEKEERGRGNFPDRFSARQFPNYSSELNVNALLLGDSALYLCASRLGDRGFYEQYFGPGTRLTVT.